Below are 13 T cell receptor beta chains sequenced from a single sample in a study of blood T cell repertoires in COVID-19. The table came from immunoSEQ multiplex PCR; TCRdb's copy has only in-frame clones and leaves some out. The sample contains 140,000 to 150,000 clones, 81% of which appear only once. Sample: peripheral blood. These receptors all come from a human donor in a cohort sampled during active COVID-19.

CDR3 amino acids: CASSEAGVTNEKLFF. The CDR3 nucleotides read TGTGCCAGCAGTGAAGCAGGGGTAACTAATGAAAAACTGTTTTTT. This rearrangement joins TRBV25-1 to TRBJ1-4; D possibly corresponds to TRBD1 (6 bases). V lost 2 bases and J lost 1, with 8 bases in between. CDR3 size: 15 residues. Germline lookup yields CDR1 MGHDK and CDR2 SYGVNS.

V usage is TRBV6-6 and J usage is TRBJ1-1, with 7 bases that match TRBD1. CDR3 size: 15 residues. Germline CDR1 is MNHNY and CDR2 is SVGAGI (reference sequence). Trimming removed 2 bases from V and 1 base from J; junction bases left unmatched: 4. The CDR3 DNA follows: TGTGCCAGCAGTTACAAGGGACAGCCGAACACTGAAGCTTTCTTT. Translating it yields CASSYKGQPNTEAFF.

The CDR3 nucleotides are TGTGCCAGCAGCTTACCCGTTAACACTGAAGCTTTCTTT. Translation: CASSLPVNTEAFF. The V call is TRBV7-2, the J call TRBJ1-1; D is unresolved. The V gene's germline CDR1 is SGHTA and CDR2 FQGNSA. Trimming pared 2 bases from V and 2 bases from J, leaving 6 bases between. The CDR3 spans 13 residues.

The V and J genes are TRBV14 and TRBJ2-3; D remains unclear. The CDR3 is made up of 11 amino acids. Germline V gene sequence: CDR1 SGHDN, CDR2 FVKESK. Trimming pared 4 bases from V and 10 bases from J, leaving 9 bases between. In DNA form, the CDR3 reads TGTGCCAGCAGCCGCCTAGGTTCGCAGTATTTT. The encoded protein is CASSRLGSQYF.

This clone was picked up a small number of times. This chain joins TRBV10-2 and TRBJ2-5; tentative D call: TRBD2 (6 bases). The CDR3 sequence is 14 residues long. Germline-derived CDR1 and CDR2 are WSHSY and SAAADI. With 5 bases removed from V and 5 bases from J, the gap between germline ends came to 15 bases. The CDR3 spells CASSRAGFKETQYF. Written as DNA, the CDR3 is TGCGCCAGCAGTCGGGCGGGATTTAAGGAGACCCAGTACTTC.

Here the CDR3 reads CASSLGTVNEQYF. CDR3 in DNA: TGTGCCAGCAGCTTAGGGACTGTCAACGAGCAGTACTTC. J is TRBJ2-7 and V is TRBV5-5, with D tentatively TRBD2 (6 bases). This CDR3 is built from 13 residues. Germline CDR1 and CDR2: SGHKS and YYEKEE (reference sequence). Trimming removed 2 bases at V and 5 bases at J, with 11 bases between.

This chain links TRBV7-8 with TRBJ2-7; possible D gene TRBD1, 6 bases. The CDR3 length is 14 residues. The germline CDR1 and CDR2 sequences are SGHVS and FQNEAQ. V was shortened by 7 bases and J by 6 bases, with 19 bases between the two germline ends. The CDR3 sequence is CASNPGTLRSEQYF. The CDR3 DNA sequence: TGTGCCAGCAATCCCGGGACACTCCGCTCCGAGCAGTACTTC.

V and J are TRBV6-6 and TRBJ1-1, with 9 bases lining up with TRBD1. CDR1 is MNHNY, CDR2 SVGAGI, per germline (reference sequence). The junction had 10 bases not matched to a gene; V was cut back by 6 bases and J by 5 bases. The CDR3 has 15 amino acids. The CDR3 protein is CASSPETGGRTEAFF. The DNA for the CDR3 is TGTGCCAGCAGCCCAGAAACAGGGGGCAGGACTGAAGCTTTCTTT.

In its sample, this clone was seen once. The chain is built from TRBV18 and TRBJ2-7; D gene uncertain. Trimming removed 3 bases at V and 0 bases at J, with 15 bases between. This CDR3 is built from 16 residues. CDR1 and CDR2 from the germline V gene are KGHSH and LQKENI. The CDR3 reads CASSPIGGTLSYEQYF. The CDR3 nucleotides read TGTGCCAGCTCACCTATTGGCGGTACCCTCTCCTACGAGCAGTACTTC.

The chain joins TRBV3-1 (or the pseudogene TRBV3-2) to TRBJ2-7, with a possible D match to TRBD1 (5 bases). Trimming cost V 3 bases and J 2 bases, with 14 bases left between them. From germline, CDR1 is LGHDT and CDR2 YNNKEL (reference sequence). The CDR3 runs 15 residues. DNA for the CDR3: TGTGCCAGCAGCCACATTAGGGGCAGGACCTACGAGCAGTACTTC. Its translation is CASSHIRGRTYEQYF.

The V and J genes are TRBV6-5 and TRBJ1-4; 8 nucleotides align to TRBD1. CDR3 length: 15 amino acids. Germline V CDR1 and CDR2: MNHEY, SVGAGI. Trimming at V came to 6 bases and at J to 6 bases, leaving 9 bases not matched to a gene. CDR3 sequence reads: CASRDRATNDEKLFF. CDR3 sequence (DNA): TGTGCCAGCAGGGACAGGGCTACGAACGATGAAAAACTGTTTTTT.

The CDR3 reads CAIGGTGRKGEQFF. As DNA, the CDR3 is TGTGCCATCGGGGGGACAGGGAGGAAGGGTGAGCAGTTCTTC. The J gene is TRBJ2-1, the V gene TRBV7-7; 9 nucleotides agree with TRBD1. CDR1 and CDR2 (germline): SSHAT, FNYEAQ (reference sequence). The V gene end was trimmed by 10 bases and the J gene end by 9 bases; junction bases not matched to a gene: 13. The CDR3 contains 14 residues.

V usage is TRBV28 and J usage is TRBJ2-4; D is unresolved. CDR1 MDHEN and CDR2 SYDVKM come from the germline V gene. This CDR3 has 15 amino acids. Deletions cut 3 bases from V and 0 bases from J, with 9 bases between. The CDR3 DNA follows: TGTGCCAGCAGTTTGGGCAGCCTAGCCAAAAACATTCAGTACTTC. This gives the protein CASSLGSLAKNIQYF.